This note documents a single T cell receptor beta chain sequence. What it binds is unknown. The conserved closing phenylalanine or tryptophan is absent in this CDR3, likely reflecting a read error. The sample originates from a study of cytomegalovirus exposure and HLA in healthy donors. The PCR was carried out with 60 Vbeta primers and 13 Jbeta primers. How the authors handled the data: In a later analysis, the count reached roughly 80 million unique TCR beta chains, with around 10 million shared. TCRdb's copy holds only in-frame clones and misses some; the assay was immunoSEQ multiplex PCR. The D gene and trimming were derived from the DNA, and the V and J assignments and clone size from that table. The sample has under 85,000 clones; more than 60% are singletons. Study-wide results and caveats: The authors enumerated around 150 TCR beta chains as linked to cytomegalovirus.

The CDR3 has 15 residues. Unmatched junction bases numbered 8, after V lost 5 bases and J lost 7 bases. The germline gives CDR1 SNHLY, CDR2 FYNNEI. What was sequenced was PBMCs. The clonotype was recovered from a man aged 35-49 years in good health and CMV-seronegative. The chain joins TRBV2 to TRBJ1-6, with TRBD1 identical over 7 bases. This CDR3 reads CASSRTGDRNSPLHL. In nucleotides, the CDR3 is TGTGCCAGCAGTCGTACAGGGGATCGGAATTCACCCCTCCACCTT.